This T cell receptor beta chain was retrieved from a study of neurological immune-mediated disorders (dated 2019 in TCRdb). Some background on the complete study: Among the 35 or so multiple sclerosis patients, relapsing-remitting MS was present in 31 and secondary progressive MS was present in 3. Alongside PBMC samples, the set of some 97 TCR-beta libraries contained longitudinal samples, technical triplicates, and paired CD4+ and CD8+ T-cell subsets that had been sorted. The study compared peripheral blood TCR-beta repertoires of HTLV-I-associated myelopathy (HAM/TSP) patients, multiple sclerosis patients and healthy controls using UMI-based sequencing. Of the approximately 70 subjects in the cohort, some 15 were HAM/TSP patients, some 35 were multiple sclerosis patients, and some 20 were healthy controls. The full study reports these points: Phylogenetic analysis grouped repertoires from 18 of 34 MS patients into a cluster of related CDR3 sequences, suggesting a possible repertoire-level signature. The highest TCR clonal expansion was observed in HAM/TSP patients, whereas the lowest was observed in MS patients, even when compared with healthy controls. The MS cluster was not associated with any clinical or MRI features, and the authors stated that larger cohorts are needed. No identical CDR3 amino acid sequences were found to be shared among expanded clones across subjects, suggesting that TCR-beta repertoires were private in all groups.

To synthesize cDNA, template-switch 5'RACE was performed with a primer carrying a 10-nucleotide random unique molecular identifier so that each TCR transcript was tagged. Over 160 million TCR-beta sequences, covering 15-18 subjects, were produced in each sequencing run. Total RNA was extracted with the RNeasy kit. TCR-beta VDJ regions were amplified with primers for the TCR constant region and the 5'RACE anchor, using the KAPA Real-time Library Amplification kit. Sample indexes and Illumina adaptors were added in a first PCR, and a second PCR then increased library yield. After Ampure bead purification, the roughly 650 bp TCR product was size-selected on a 2% E-gel SizeSelection system. Before pooling, library quality was assessed on a Bioanalyzer, concentration was determined with Qubit, and library quantification was performed with the Kapa Library Quantification kit. Libraries were sequenced paired-end 2 x 150 bp on an Illumina HiSeq 2500. To increase sequence diversity, about 23-32% phiX was spiked into each library pool. The authors' analysis ran thus. Quality-filtered reads were processed with the UMI-based MiGEC pipeline, and over 90% of raw TCR sequences were removed by the MiGEC pipeline during error correction. VDJ genes were aligned to IMGT germline references, and clonotypes were defined by unique CDR3 amino acid sequence plus V-J genes. VDJtools evaluated clonal expansion, Shannon diversity and CDR3 relatedness (CalcPairwiseDistances, ClusterSamples); CLCbio workbench built phylogenetic trees. A clone was classed as expanded if it had 8 or more unique UMIs, a cutoff based on coefficient-of-variation modelling across technical triplicates. Clones were called with MiXCR by TCRdb after fastp trimmed the public reads at Q25, and only in-frame beta chains were retained. One record per CDR3 amino acid sequence lists the most common genes and DNA. The V and J calls come from TCRdb's annotation, not from the publication. This sample lists tens of thousands of distinct CDR3 sequences; around 2.3% were detected once. The ten biggest clones cover around 3% of the sample.

This clonotype has just a few counts. The antigen it recognizes is unknown. An end of the junction does not agree with germline; a read error may underlie this. Reading from cysteine to phenylalanine, the CDR3 counts 16 amino acids. Only the CDR3 DNA is retained, 48 bases long and in frame from the first base. CDR1 and CDR2 (SGHTA, FQGNSA) derive from the germline V gene. Unsorted PBMC libraries were generated from 2 million PBMCs stored in RNAlater at -80 °C until RNA extraction. The multiple sclerosis patients were enrolled in a US clinical protocol that used magnetic resonance imaging to evaluate disease progression. Peripheral blood was subjected to Ficoll-Hypaque density gradient centrifugation to isolate PBMCs, which were then cryopreserved in liquid nitrogen.

Sequencing was performed on PBMCs. In this chain, TRBV7-2 is recombined with TRBJ1-6; 12 bases in between match TRBD1. This clonotype was obtained from a man between 50 and 59 years old with multiple sclerosis. The bases read TGTGCCAGCAGGGGGACAGGGGGCACCTATAATTCACACCTCCACTTT. The resulting protein is CASRGTGGTYNSHLHF.